This note documents a single TCR beta chain sequence. These data are taken from a study of blood T cell repertoires in COVID-19. Whole-study context: Spain, Italy and the United States supplied samples that represented acute and convalescent COVID-19. T cells, B-cell-depleted T cells, or PBMCs provided the cDNA or gDNA that served as material.

V lost 4 bases and J lost 1; bases outside the gene matches: 6. The germline V gene has CDR1 LGHDT and CDR2 YNNKEL (reference sequence). The CDR3 length is 16 residues. In the source study's methods: Nucleated cell counts were estimated from reference gene primer amplification. Clones were sequenced by immunoSEQ multiplex PCR, and TCRdb holds only the in-frame ones, with some missing. V, J and clone size are those of that table, while D and trimming were read from the DNA. This repertoire shows about 220,000 clones, around 85% found once; its top ten account for approximately 0.66%. V and J are TRBV3-1 (or the pseudogene TRBV3-2) and TRBJ2-2; TRBD2 matches 7 bases. This clonotype originated in a man aged 40-55 years with acute or convalescent COVID-19. Sequencing was performed on peripheral blood. The CDR3 bases are TGTGCCAGCAGCCCCTTCGGGGGGATGAACACCGGGGAGCTGTTTTTT. Its translation is CASSPFGGMNTGELFF.